This record concerns one T cell receptor (beta chain) sequence. This sample was included in a study of T-cell reconstitution after alpha-beta-depleted transplantation in children. V was clipped by 6 bases and J by 9 bases, with 23 bases between them. The CDR3 sequence is 15 residues long. Germline V gene lookup returns CDR1 SQVTM and CDR2 ANQGSEA. Preparing the TCRbeta library involved the use of unique molecular identifiers. One entry per CDR3 protein results from TCRdb running MiXCR on the PCR reads. Among about 420,000 distinct CDR3 sequences listed, roughly a tenth were seen once. Source: PBMCs from the stem cell graft donor, taken from the stem cell graft. The rearrangement uses TRBV29-1 and TRBJ1-4; TRBD1 is a possible D gene (5 bases). The sequence derives from a human donor who donated a stem cell graft to a child with acute myeloid leukemia. This CDR3 is CSVKQGLGAHQKLFF. DNA for the CDR3: TGCAGCGTGAAGCAGGGATTGGGAGCCCACCAAAAACTGTTTTTT.